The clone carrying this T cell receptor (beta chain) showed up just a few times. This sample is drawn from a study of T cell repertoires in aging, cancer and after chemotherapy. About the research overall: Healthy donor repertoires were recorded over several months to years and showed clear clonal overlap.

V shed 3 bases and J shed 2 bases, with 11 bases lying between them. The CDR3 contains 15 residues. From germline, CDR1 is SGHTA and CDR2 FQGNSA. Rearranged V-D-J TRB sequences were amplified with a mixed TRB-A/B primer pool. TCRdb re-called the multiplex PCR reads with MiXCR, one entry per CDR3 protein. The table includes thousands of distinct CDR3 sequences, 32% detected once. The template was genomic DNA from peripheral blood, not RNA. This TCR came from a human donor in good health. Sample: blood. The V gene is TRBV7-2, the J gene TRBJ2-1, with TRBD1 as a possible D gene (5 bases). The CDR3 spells CASSLSRATYNEQFF. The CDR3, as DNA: TGTGCCAGCAGCTTGTCCAGGGCCACCTACAATGAGCAGTTCTTC.